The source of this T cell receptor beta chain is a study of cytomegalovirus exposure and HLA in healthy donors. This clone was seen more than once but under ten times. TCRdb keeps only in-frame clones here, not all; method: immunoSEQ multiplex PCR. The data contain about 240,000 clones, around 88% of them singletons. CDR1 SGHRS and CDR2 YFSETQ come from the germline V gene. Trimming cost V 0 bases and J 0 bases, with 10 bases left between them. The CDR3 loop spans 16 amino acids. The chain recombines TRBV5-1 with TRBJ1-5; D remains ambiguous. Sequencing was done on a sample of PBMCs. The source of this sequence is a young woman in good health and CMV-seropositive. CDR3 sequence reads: CASSLGGGDSNQPQHF. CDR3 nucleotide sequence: TGCGCCAGCAGCTTGGGAGGAGGTGATAGCAATCAGCCCCAGCATTTT.